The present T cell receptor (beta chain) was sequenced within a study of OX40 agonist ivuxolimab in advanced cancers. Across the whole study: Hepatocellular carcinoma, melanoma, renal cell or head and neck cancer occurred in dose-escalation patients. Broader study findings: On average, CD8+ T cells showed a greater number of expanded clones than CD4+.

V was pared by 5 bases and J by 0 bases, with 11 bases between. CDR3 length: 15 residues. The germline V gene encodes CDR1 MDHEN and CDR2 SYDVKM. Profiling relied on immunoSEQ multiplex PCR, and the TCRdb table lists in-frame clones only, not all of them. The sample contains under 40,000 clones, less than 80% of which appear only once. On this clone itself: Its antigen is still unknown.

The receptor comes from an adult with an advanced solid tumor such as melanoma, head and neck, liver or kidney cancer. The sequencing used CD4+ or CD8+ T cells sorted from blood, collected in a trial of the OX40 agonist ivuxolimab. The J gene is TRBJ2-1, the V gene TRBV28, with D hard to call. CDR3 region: CASSQAPGSYNEQFF. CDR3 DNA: TGTGCCAGCAGTCAAGCCCCTGGCTCCTACAATGAGCAGTTCTTC.